Included here is one TCR beta chain sequence, with context. Its specific antigen is unknown. The input lacks base qualities; no much larger clone sits a single base away. These data originate in a study of T cell repertoires in aging, cancer and after chemotherapy (dated by TCRdb to the late 2010s). Notes on the research overall: Donors spanned six age groups from 30 or younger to 70 or older, with at least three individuals per group. Paired pre- and post-chemotherapy samples in the hematological group came from chronic lymphocytic leukemia patients treated with fludarabine- or bendamustine-based regimens. The complete dataset included about 8.8 million TCR reads. Peripheral blood TCR beta repertoires from healthy donors and cancer patients were profiled to examine immunoaging and T cell reconstitution after chemotherapy. Alongside some 96 healthy donors serving as a reference group, the cohort included roughly 220 cancer patients, of whom some 90 had hematological cancers and 124 had solid cancers. General findings and caveats noted by the study authors: In healthy donors, the drop in TCR diversity with age came mainly from a loss of richness, whereas in cancer patients a loss of evenness also played a part. According to the authors, the repertoire data do not permit conclusions about immunological memory after chemotherapy. Significantly lower blood TCR diversity and higher clonality were observed in untreated patients with hematological or solid cancers than in age-matched healthy donors. Lymphoid organ infiltration was present in the hematological cancer patients, and this infiltration may itself impair thymic emigration or the expansion of peripheral T cells. An increase in median generation probability over the chemotherapy interval was observed in both cancer cohorts, suggesting that the repertoire was reconstituted through rebound thymic output.

Rearranged TRB sequences spanning V, D and J segments were amplified in a multiplex touch-down PCR with a mixed TRB-A/B primer pool. Illumina adapters and sample indices were added to the amplicons in two consecutive PCR reactions performed with Phusion HS II polymerase. After gel purification with the NucleoSpin Gel and PCR Clean-up kit, the amplicons were checked using Qubit and an Agilent 2100 Bioanalyzer. Libraries were sequenced on an Illumina MiSeq using 600-cycle, single-indexed, paired-end runs. The original methods were these. Processing of the TRB sequences was carried out with MiXCR versions 2.12 and 3.0.5. Each unique CDR3 nucleotide sequence was counted as one clone, and only productive sequences with at least two reads were retained. The repertoire metrics were Shannon diversity, evenness, clonality (defined as one minus evenness), and alpha-parameterized diversity profiles covering alpha 0 to 5. The IGoR algorithm was used to calculate generation probabilities of clones in the paired pre- and post-chemotherapy samples. The raw public data were reprocessed by TCRdb itself: fastp quality trimming at Q25, MiXCR clonotype calling, in-frame beta chains only. Rows with a matching CDR3 protein are joined into one entry that keeps the most common DNA and genes. It is TCRdb's table, rather than the study itself, that gives the V and J calls and clone size. The sample includes roughly 3,400 distinct CDR3 sequences, with 45% observed a single time. The top ten clonotypes cover about 35% of the sample.

The germline V gene (reference sequence) provides CDR1 SGHKS and CDR2 YYEKEE. Germline trimming amounts to 4 bases on V and 7 bases on J, with 10 as the count of junction bases outside the gene matches. The CDR3 spans 14 residues, from the cysteine through the phenylalanine. The DNA shown is the 42-base CDR3, in frame from base 1. TCR beta rearrangements were amplified from genomic DNA extracted from peripheral blood rather than from sorted cells or RNA. The sequence joins TRBV5-5 to TRBJ2-7; 8 nucleotides in the junction match TRBD1. Sequencing was done on a sample of blood. This TCR came from a human donor with a blood cancer. The DNA is TGTGCCAGCAGCCAAGATGTCAGGGGGCGGGAGCAGTACTTC. It encodes CASSQDVRGREQYF.